Presented here are 15 T cell receptor beta chains from one specimen sequenced in a study of OX40 agonist ivuxolimab in advanced cancers. The method was immunoSEQ multiplex PCR; TCRdb's version includes in-frame clones alone and lacks a portion of them. The sample consists of 77,000 or so clones, about 84% of them appearing once. Sample: CD4+ or CD8+ T cells sorted from blood, taken in a trial of the OX40 agonist ivuxolimab. The receptor source for this set is an adult with an advanced solid tumor such as melanoma, head and neck, liver or kidney cancer.

The chain recombines TRBV6-6 with TRBJ1-5; 7 nucleotides line up with TRBD1. The CDR3 runs 15 residues. CDR1 and CDR2 from the germline V gene are MNHNY and SVGAGI (reference sequence). After removal of 6 bases from V and 4 bases from J, the junction contained 9 bases not matched to a gene. This CDR3 is CASSDRELGNQPQHF. In DNA, the CDR3 is TGTGCCAGCAGCGACAGGGAACTGGGAAATCAGCCCCAGCATTTT.

The table lists this clone with a few counts. CDR3 DNA: TGCGCCAGCAGCTTGGGAGAGGGGTCGGCGTACAATGAGCAGTTCTTC. Its translation is CASSLGEGSAYNEQFF. The J gene is TRBJ2-1, the V gene TRBV5-1; D is tentatively TRBD1 or TRBD2 (5 bases each). CDR3 length equals 16 residues. Trimming took off 0 bases at V and 4 bases at J, with 14 bases between the two ends. Germline values: CDR1 SGHRS, CDR2 YFSETQ.

The chain links TRBV2 to TRBJ1-1; 7 bases match TRBD1. The V segment lost 5 bases and the J segment 4 bases; nucleotides outside the gene matches: 10. The CDR3 contains 15 residues. In germline, CDR1 is SNHLY, CDR2 FYNNEI. DNA of the CDR3: TGTGCCAGCAGTTGGACCAGGGGGTTTGGCACTGAAGCTTTCTTT. This encodes CASSWTRGFGTEAFF.

The J gene is TRBJ1-3, the V gene TRBV7-9; D remains unclear. V shed 6 bases and J shed 0 bases, with 24 bases lying between them. The CDR3 totals 19 residues. The V gene's germline CDR1 is SEHNR and CDR2 FQNEAQ (reference sequence). The CDR3, as DNA: TGTGCCAGCAGTCCCACGAAGGGCCTTGCACCTTACTCTGGAAACACCATATATTTT. The encoded protein is CASSPTKGLAPYSGNTIYF. The complete variable domain, with remaining parts taken from reference TRBV7-9 and TRBJ1-3, reads DTGVSQNPRHKITKRGQNVTFRCDPISEHNRLYWYRQTLGQGPEFLTYFQNEAQLEKSRLLSDRFSAERPKGSFSTLEIQRTEQGDSAMYLCASSPTKGLAPYSGNTIYFGEGSWLTVV.

The rearrangement uses TRBV7-9 and TRBJ1-2; D might be TRBD1 (5 bases). CDR3 size: 16 residues. Germline V lookup: CDR1 SEHNR, CDR2 FQNEAQ (reference sequence). V gave up 7 bases and J gave up 5 bases, with 23 bases separating them. The CDR3 DNA is TGTGCCAGCACCGAATTGAAGGCCCTGGCAGGGTATGGCTACACCTTC. Translating it yields CASTELKALAGYGYTF.

This chain links TRBV27 with TRBJ1-2; 8 bases line up with TRBD1. Germline V CDR1 and CDR2: MNHEY, SMNVEV (reference sequence). The CDR3 has 17 residues. The V segment lost 9 bases and the J segment 5 bases; nucleotides outside the gene matches: 20. CDR3 region: CASRGSTGYRGYYGYTF. In nucleotides, the CDR3 is TGTGCCAGTAGAGGTTCTACGGGATACAGGGGGTATTATGGCTACACCTTC.

V gene TRBV19 combines with J gene TRBJ2-7; 10 positions match TRBD1. The length of the CDR3 is 17 residues. Trimming took 1 base from V and 4 from J; bases not matched to a gene: 10. Per the germline V gene, CDR1 is LNHDA and CDR2 is SQIVND (reference sequence). CDR3 bases: TGTGCCAGTAGTATAGGAGGGACAGGGGCGAAACTATACGAGCAGTACTTC. It translates to CASSIGGTGAKLYEQYF. The full variable domain, rest sourced from reference TRBV19 and TRBJ2-7, is DGGITQSPKYLFRKEGQNVTLSCEQNLNHDAMYWYRQDPGQGLRLIYYSQIVNDFQKGDIAEGYSVSREKKESFPLTVTSAQKNPTAFYLCASSIGGTGAKLYEQYFGPGTRLTVT.

This chain joins TRBV9 and TRBJ1-6, with TRBD1 matching over 8 bases. With V trimmed by 1 base and J by 2 bases, 2 bases remained unmatched. Germline V CDR1 and CDR2: SGDLS, YYNGEE. CDR3 length equals 16 residues. The chain's CDR3 is CASSVSGGTYNSPLHF. For the CDR3, the DNA is TGTGCCAGCAGCGTATCAGGGGGCACCTATAATTCACCCCTCCACTTT.

J is TRBJ1-1 and V is TRBV30, with a tentative D call TRBD1 (5 bases). CDR1 GTSNPN and CDR2 SVGIG come from the germline V gene (reference sequence). The CDR3 runs 12 residues. V was shortened by 8 bases and J by 0 bases, with 10 bases between the two germline ends. The CDR3 DNA follows: TGTGCCGGGACCACTGTGAACACTGAAGCTTTCTTT. It is translated as CAGTTVNTEAFF.

The CDR3, as DNA: TGTGCCAGCAGTTCCCCGGCGGGCTTGAATGAAAAACTGTTTTTT. It is translated as CASSSPAGLNEKLFF. V usage is TRBV6-6 and J usage is TRBJ1-4; D ambiguous. The CDR3 consists of 15 residues. Trimming left V 4 bases short and J 5 bases short, with 14 bases between. CDR1 and CDR2 from the germline V gene are MNHNY and SVGAGI (reference sequence).

This clone was detected only once. The chain has TRBV7-9 and TRBJ1-6; D not certain. The germline V gene has CDR1 SEHNR and CDR2 FQNEAQ (reference sequence). V was clipped by 3 bases and J by 7 bases, with 10 bases between them. The CDR3 is made up of 14 amino acids. CDR3 in amino acids: CASSFLSPNSPLHF. The CDR3 region has the DNA TGTGCCAGCAGCTTTTTATCCCCCAATTCACCCCTCCACTTT.

This clone was counted many times. The rearrangement joins TRBV15 to TRBJ1-3, with no clear D. The CDR3 extends over 12 amino acids. Germline V gene sequence: CDR1 LNHNV, CDR2 YYDKDF (reference sequence). V dropped 6 bases and J dropped 4 bases, with 7 bases sitting between them. The CDR3: CATSVEGNTIYF. The DNA of the CDR3 is TGTGCCACCAGTGTCGAGGGAAACACCATATATTTT. Full variable domain (rest looked up from reference TRBV15 and TRBJ1-3): DAMVIQNPRYQVTQFGKPVTLSCSQTLNHNVMYWYQQKSSQAPKLLFHYYDKDFNNEADTPDNFQSRRPNTSFCFLDIRSPGLGDTAMYLCATSVEGNTIYFGEGSWLTVV.

The chain uses TRBV7-9 and TRBJ2-5; tentatively, D is TRBD1 (5 bases). With 10 bases removed from V and 5 bases from J, the gap between germline ends came to 8 bases. The CDR3 runs 10 residues. Germline assignment: CDR1 SEHNR and CDR2 FQNEAQ (reference sequence). The CDR3 here is CATQGETQYF. The CDR3 DNA reads as TGTGCCACCCAGGGTGAGACCCAGTACTTC.

This clone came up a few times. The chain uses TRBV19 and TRBJ1-1, with 7 nucleotides matching TRBD1. J was trimmed by 5 bases and V by 8 bases; bases with no gene match: 8. The length of the CDR3 is 13 residues. Looked up from germline, CDR1 is LNHDA and CDR2 is SQIVND (reference sequence). In nucleotides, the CDR3 is TGTGCCAGTTACGACAGGGTTTTGACTGAAGCTTTCTTT. This encodes CASYDRVLTEAFF.

The J gene is TRBJ1-2, the V gene TRBV5-6; D call uncertain. Per the germline V gene, CDR1 is SGHDT and CDR2 is YYEEEE. The CDR3 covers 12 residues. Trimming took 0 bases from V and 6 from J, leaving 6 bases between them. The CDR3 nucleotides read TGTGCCAGCAGCTTGGGTTCGAATGGCTACACCTTC. Residues: CASSLGSNGYTF.